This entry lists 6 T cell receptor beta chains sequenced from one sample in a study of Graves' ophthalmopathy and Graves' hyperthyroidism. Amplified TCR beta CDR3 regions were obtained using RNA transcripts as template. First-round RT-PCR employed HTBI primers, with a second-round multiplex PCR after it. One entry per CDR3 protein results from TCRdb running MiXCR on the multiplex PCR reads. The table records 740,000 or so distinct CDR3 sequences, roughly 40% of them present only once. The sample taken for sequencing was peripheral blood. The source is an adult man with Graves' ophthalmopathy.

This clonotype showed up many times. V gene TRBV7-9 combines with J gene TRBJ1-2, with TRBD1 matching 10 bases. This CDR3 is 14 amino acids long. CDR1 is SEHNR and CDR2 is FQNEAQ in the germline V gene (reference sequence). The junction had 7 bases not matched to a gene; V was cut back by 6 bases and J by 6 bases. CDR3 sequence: CASRRGQGDNGYTF. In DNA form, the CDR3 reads TGTGCCAGCAGACGAGGACAGGGGGATAATGGCTACACCTTC.

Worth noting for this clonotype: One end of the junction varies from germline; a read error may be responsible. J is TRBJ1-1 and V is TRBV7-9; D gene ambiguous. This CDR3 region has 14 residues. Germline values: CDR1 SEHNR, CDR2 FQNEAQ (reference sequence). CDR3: CASSQVGANTEASF. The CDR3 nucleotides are TGCGCCAGCAGCCAAGTTGGTGCGAACACTGAAGCTTCCTTT.

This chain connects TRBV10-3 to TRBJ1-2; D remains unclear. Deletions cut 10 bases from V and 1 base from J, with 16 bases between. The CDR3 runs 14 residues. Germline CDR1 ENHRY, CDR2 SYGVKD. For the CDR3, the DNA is TGTGCCAGCAGCGAAAACGGGGTTAACTATGGCTACACCTTC. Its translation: CASSENGVNYGYTF.

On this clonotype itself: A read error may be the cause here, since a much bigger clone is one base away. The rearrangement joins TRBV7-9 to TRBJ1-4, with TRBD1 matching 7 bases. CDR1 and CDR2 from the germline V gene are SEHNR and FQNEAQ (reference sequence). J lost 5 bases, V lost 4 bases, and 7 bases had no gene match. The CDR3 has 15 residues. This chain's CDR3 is CASSYPKGGNEKLFF. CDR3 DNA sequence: TGTGCCAGCAGCTATCCCAAAGGGGGCAATGAAAAACTGTTTTTT.

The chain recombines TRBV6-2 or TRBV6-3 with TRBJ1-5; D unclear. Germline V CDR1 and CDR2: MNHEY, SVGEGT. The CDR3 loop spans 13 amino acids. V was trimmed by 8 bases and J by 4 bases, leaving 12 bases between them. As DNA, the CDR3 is TGTGCCAGCCGTTCCCCGGCAAATCAGCCCCAGCATTTT. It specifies CASRSPANQPQHF.

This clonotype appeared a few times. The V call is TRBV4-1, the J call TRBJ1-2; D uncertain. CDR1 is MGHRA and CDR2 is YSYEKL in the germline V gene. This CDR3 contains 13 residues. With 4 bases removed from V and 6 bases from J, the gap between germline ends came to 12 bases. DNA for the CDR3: TGCGCCAGCAGCCTAAGTATTGGGGATGGCTACACCTTC. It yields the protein CASSLSIGDGYTF.